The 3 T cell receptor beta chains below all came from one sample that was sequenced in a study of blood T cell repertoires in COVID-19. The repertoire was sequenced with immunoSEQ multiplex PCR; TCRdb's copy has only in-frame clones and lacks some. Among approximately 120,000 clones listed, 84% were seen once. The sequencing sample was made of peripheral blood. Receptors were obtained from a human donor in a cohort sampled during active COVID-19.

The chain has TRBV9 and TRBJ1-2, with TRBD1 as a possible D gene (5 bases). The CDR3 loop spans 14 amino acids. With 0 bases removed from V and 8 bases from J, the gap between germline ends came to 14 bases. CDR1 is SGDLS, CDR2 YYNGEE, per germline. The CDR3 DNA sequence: TGTGCCAGCAGCGTAGCTACCAGGGATTACGGCTACACCTTC. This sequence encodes CASSVATRDYGYTF.

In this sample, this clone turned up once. CDR3 region: CASSLAAPGQGDRSPLHF. CDR3 in DNA: TGTGCCAGCAGCTTAGCTGCCCCGGGACAGGGCGACAGGTCACCCCTCCACTTT. This rearrangement joins TRBV11-1 to TRBJ1-6; the match to TRBD1 covers 9 bases. CDR1 and CDR2 (germline): SGHAT, FQDESV (reference sequence). CDR3 size: 18 residues. V lost 0 bases to trimming and J lost 10 bases; unmatched junction nucleotides: 13.

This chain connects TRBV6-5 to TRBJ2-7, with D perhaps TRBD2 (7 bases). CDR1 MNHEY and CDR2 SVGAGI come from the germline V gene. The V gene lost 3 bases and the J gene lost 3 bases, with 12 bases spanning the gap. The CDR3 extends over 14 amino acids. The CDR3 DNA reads TGTGCCAGCAGTTATGGCGGGGGCGTCTACGAGCAGTACTTC. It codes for CASSYGGGVYEQYF.